This T cell receptor (beta chain) stems from a study of tumor-infiltrating lymphocytes in primary liver carcinoma (dated by TCRdb to 2016 to 2017). Study-level background: Hepatocellular carcinoma (four) or combined HCC and intrahepatic cholangiocarcinoma (one) was present in the five patients, who were three men and two women aged 30 to 69 years. Tumors of the five patients were stage T1-T3 N0M0 with maximum diameters of roughly 4.2 to 11 cm. Samples yielded roughly 3.65 to 7.5 million productive TCRbeta reads; read depth did not differ significantly between tissue types. TCRbeta repertoire sequencing, expression microarrays and whole-exome sequencing were combined in the study across five regions of each liver tumor, with adjacent normal tissue and blood also included. A total of 35 or so specimens from 5 patients, comprising approximately 25 tumor regions, 5 adjacent noncancerous liver tissues and 5 peripheral blood samples, were covered by TCRbeta repertoire sequencing. To link TCRbeta repertoire diversity to the local molecular phenotype, the 20 to 25 tumor region samples were profiled with Agilent mRNA microarrays. Reproducibility between technical replicate repertoires was high, with correlation coefficients above 0.98 and mean shared-clone rates approximately 0.9.

Total RNA and DNA were co-extracted without cell sorting from roughly 20-30 mg of bulk tissue using the AllPrep DNA/RNA mini kit. Between November 2015 and March 2016, about 5 patients in China with histopathologically diagnosed primary liver carcinoma had their tumors surgically resected. At the time of sampling, the patients were treatment-naive and had chronic HBV infection. Five spatially separated regions were sampled per tumor: superior, inferior, left-lateral and right-lateral poles, plus the tumor centre. Histological examination found more than 75% viable tumor cells in every tumor sample. Each fresh piece of tumor and adjacent tissue was cut in two, with one half stored in RNAlater at -80 degrees C and the other half sent for histology. The CDR3 sequence runs 16 residues, both termini included. Sequences MNHNS (CDR1) and SASEGT (CDR2) are obtained from the germline V gene. The study at large found these results: Because only the TCR beta chain was sequenced and unpaired alpha chains were not captured, true repertoire diversity is likely underestimated. Only roughly 7.5-25% of top clones appeared in all five regions of a tumor, which suggests that tumor-infiltrating T cells are spatially heterogeneous. With just 4 or 5 patients in the study, the authors point out that the findings should be validated in a larger study. Pairs of tumor regions showed greater repertoire overlap (mean roughly 35%) than tumor-adjacent pairs (roughly 17%) or tumor-blood pairs (about 15%), which is consistent with antigen-driven expansion. The top 250 clones accounted for a significantly greater share of the repertoire in tumors than in blood (p = 0.039). Bulk unsorted samples precluded comparing CD4+ and CD8+ T cell repertoires.

TCRbeta-specific cDNA was reverse-transcribed from approximately 0.5 ug total RNA using a constant-region primer and ProtoScript II reverse transcriptase. Three nested multiplex PCR rounds, following a slightly modified ARM-PCR procedure, were used to build the TCRbeta libraries. Each of the first two PCR rounds ran for 9 to 11 cycles using multiplex TRBV1-TRBV30 forward primers together with a Cbeta reverse primer. Sample barcodes and Illumina adapters were added in a final 25-cycle PCR using Deep VentR polymerase. Amplicons of 200-500 bp were gel-purified with a QIAquick gel extraction kit before sequencing. An Illumina HiSeq 2500 was used to sequence the TCRbeta amplicons, generating 250-bp paired-end reads. The source study handled its data this way. Trimmomatic v0.33 was used to quality-trim the reads, and FLASH v1.2.11 was used to merge paired reads so that full CDR3 sequences could be recovered. V, D and J germline segments were assigned to the rearranged TCRbeta sequences using MiGEC v1.2.1b. VDJtools v1.0.0 computed clonotype statistics and Shannon-Wiener diversity indices. Except for diversity analysis, only the 250 most abundant clonotypes of each sample were used in subsequent analyses to reduce sampling bias. The public sequencing data were trimmed at Q25 with fastp and processed into clonotypes with MiXCR by TCRdb, which kept only in-frame beta chains. Rows with a matching CDR3 protein are joined into one entry that keeps the most common DNA and genes. Here the V and J calls rest on TCRdb's processing, not on the authors' analysis. The table for this sample lists under 110,000 distinct CDR3 sequences; about two thirds of them were counted only once. The ten top clones hold roughly an eighth of the sample.

With respect to this clonotype: The antigen it binds to is not known. The conserved phenylalanine or tryptophan normally closing the CDR3 is absent here, so this likely arose from a read error. It is unclear where the CDR3 begins or ends on the DNA, so no DNA is shown, and the CDR3 is as TCRdb lists it.

The sequence was obtained from a woman aged 55-69 years with primary liver carcinoma and hepatitis B virus infection. The chain was built from TRBV6-1 and TRBJ2-1; TRBD2 reflects the table's D call only, with no check against the DNA. Sequencing was performed on liver tumor tissue from sampling region 2. This specimen's cell subset or site label, per the study, means: tumor region T2, inferior pole. The CDR3 protein sequence reads: CASTSPGSGTGNEHFL.